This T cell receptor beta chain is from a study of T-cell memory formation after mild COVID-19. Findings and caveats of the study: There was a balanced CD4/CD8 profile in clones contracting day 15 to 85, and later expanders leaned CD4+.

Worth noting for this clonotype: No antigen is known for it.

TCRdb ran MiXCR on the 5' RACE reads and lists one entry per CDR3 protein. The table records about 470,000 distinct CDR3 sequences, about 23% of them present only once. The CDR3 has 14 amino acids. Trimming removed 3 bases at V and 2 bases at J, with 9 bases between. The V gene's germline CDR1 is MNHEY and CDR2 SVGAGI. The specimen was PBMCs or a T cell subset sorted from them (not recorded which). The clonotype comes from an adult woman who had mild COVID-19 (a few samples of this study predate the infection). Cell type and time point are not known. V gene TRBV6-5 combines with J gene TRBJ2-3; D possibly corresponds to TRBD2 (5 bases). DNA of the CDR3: TGTGCCAGCAGTTATCCGGGGAACACAGATACGCAGTATTTT. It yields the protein CASSYPGNTDTQYF.